The entry below gives a single T cell receptor beta chain sequence along with its context. Its specificity is not known. The data were obtained in a study of Graves' ophthalmopathy and Graves' hyperthyroidism. Study-level information: The study drew peripheral blood at initial diagnosis, before any treatment. Study conclusions and caveats: Detection in blood was also observed for most expanded thyroid clonotypes above 0.001 frequency. The model achieved about 67% sensitivity and approximately 74% specificity for ophthalmopathy progression. The 13-signature model separated ophthalmopathy from stable hyperthyroidism at around 90% sensitivity and approximately 81% specificity.

The V segment lost 9 bases and the J segment 0 bases; nucleotides outside the gene matches: 5. This CDR3 is built from 15 residues. Germline assignment: CDR1 LNHNV and CDR2 YYDKDF (reference sequence). Scientists amplified the TCR beta CDR3 regions from RNA transcripts. First-round RT-PCR with HTBI primers preceded a second-round multiplex PCR. TCRdb reprocessed the multiplex PCR reads with MiXCR, giving one entry per CDR3 protein. The sample contains 740,000 or so distinct CDR3 sequences, roughly 40% of which appear only once. The specimen sequenced was peripheral blood. V and J are TRBV15 and TRBJ2-6; 7 nucleotides line up with TRBD2. The sequence was collected from an adult man with Graves' ophthalmopathy. For the CDR3, the DNA is TGTGCCACGAAAGGCGGGGGCTCTGGGGCCAACGTCCTGACTTTC. It codes for CATKGGGSGANVLTF.